Many counts were recorded for the clone carrying this TCR beta chain. The sample is drawn from a study of regulatory T cells in long-lasting Graves disease. Investigators prepared the TCR beta libraries by applying iRepertoire HTBI primers and Arm-PCR of CDR3 regions. A single record per CDR3 protein comes from TCRdb applying MiXCR to the multiplex PCR reads. The sample holds approximately 310,000 distinct CDR3 sequences, roughly 18% seen once. The CDR3 totals 15 residues. Germline V gene lookup returns CDR1 LGHDT and CDR2 YNNKEL (reference sequence). Trimming stripped 4 bases from V and 0 bases from J, with 12 bases between. The time point is: newly diagnosed GD, antithyroid drugs for less than 3 months. Isolated PBMC RNA provided the starting material for the TCR library.

The sequence came from a female donor with Graves disease. The J gene is TRBJ1-1, the V gene TRBV3-1; D is possibly TRBD1 (6 bases). Sequencing was performed on peripheral blood mononuclear cells (PBMCs), taken at new diagnosis, from a patient treated with antithyroid drugs. The CDR3 bases are TGTGCCAGCAGCCCCCAGACAGGAATGAACACTGAAGCTTTCTTT. Translation: CASSPQTGMNTEAFF.